The next 26 T cell receptor beta chains were all read from a single sample in a study of vaccination and CD4 T cells after COVID-19. Cultured CD4+ T cell DNA underwent sequencing with the Oncomine TCR Beta short-read assay. MiXCR, applied by TCRdb to the PCR reads, yields one record per CDR3 protein. Among around 23,000 distinct CDR3 sequences listed, over 25% were seen once. Time point reported: late sampling 161 to 241 days after vaccination in a few convalescent patients. Treatment noted: approximately 9-day PBMC culture with coronavirus spike peptide pools or control peptides (ViraFEST assay). No antigen is known for these receptors. Specimen: CD4+ T cells from blood, cultured in vitro, collected about 7 months after SARS-CoV-2 vaccination. These receptors were collected from a human donor who had recovered from COVID-19.

The chain uses TRBV5-4 and TRBJ2-3; a possible D gene is TRBD2 (7 bases). V was shortened by 4 bases and J by 0 bases, with 12 bases between the two germline ends. Germline CDR1 is SGHNT and CDR2 is YYREEE (reference sequence). This CDR3 is built from 15 residues. CDR3 bases: TGTGCCAGCAGCGGGGGGGCACATAGCACAGATACGCAGTATTTT. Translating gives CASSGGAHSTDTQYF.

This clonotype has more than one count but fewer than ten. The rearrangement links TRBV6-1 to TRBJ2-3; 8 bases line up with TRBD1. Germline loops: CDR1 MNHNS, CDR2 SASEGT. The J segment lost 0 bases and the V segment lost 8 bases, leaving 4 bases of the junction unmatched. CDR3 length: 14 residues. The CDR3 spells CASGQGFSTDTQYF. CDR3 coding DNA: TGTGCCAGCGGACAGGGATTTAGCACAGATACGCAGTATTTT.

V is TRBV5-1 and J is TRBJ2-5; D call uncertain. This CDR3 is built from 15 residues. V shed 0 bases and J shed 3 bases, with 12 bases lying between them. Germline CDR1 reads SGHRS; CDR2 reads YFSETQ. The CDR3 nucleotides are TGCGCCAGCAGCTTGGCTGGAACAAGAGAAGAGACCCAGTACTTC. This translates into CASSLAGTREETQYF.

This clonotype has just a few counts. This chain connects TRBV7-9 to TRBJ2-1; the match to TRBD2 covers 12 bases. V lost 0 bases, J lost 10 bases, and 4 bases stayed unmatched. The CDR3 runs 15 residues. Germline V lookup: CDR1 SEHNR, CDR2 FQNEAQ (reference sequence). The CDR3 sequence is CASSLALAGGGEQFF. The DNA of the CDR3 is TGTGCCAGCAGCTTAGCACTAGCGGGAGGAGGGGAGCAGTTCTTC. The whole variable domain, filled in from reference TRBV7-9 and TRBJ2-1, reads DTGVSQNPRHKITKRGQNVTFRCDPISEHNRLYWYRQTLGQGPEFLTYFQNEAQLEKSRLLSDRFSAERPKGSFSTLEIQRTEQGDSAMYLCASSLALAGGGEQFFGPGTRLTVL.

The genes are TRBV20-1 and TRBJ2-5; 12 nucleotides match TRBD2. J gave up 4 bases and V 6 bases, and 6 bases lay outside the gene matches. The germline V gene has CDR1 DFQATT and CDR2 SNEGSKA (reference sequence). This CDR3 comprises 14 residues. The chain's CDR3 is CSATPSGGGETQYF. In DNA form, the CDR3 reads TGCAGTGCCACGCCTAGCGGGGGGGGAGAGACCCAGTACTTC.

The chain has TRBV4-1 and TRBJ2-3; D might be TRBD2 (5 bases). The CDR3 covers 14 residues. The V gene's germline CDR1 is MGHRA and CDR2 YSYEKL. Trimming cost V 0 bases and J 1 base, with 5 bases left between them. DNA for the CDR3: TGCGCCAGCAGCCAAGACGGGGGCACAGATACGCAGTATTTT. This gives the protein CASSQDGGTDTQYF.

The chain has TRBV19 and TRBJ1-5; no clear D gene. V shed 8 bases and J shed 0 bases, with 14 bases lying between them. The germline gives CDR1 LNHDA, CDR2 SQIVND (reference sequence). The CDR3 is 15 amino acids. The CDR3 nucleotides read TGTGCCAGTGGTACTACAGATTATAGCAATCAGCCCCAGCATTTT. This sequence encodes CASGTTDYSNQPQHF.

This clonotype was observed a handful of times. The CDR3 sequence: CASSPQGAGNTEAFF. CDR3 DNA sequence: TGTGCCAGCAGTCCACAGGGGGCGGGGAACACTGAAGCTTTCTTT. This rearrangement joins TRBV12-3 or TRBV12-4 to TRBJ1-1, with 9 bases that match TRBD1. J gave up 1 base and V 5 bases, and 5 bases lay outside the gene matches. This CDR3 has 15 amino acids.

The chain is built from TRBV5-8 and TRBJ1-1; 9 bases agree with TRBD1. This CDR3 has 15 amino acids. J lost 8 bases, V lost 2 bases, and 10 bases had no gene match. CDR1 is SGHTS and CDR2 is YDEGEE in the germline V gene. Written as DNA, the CDR3 is TGTGCCAGCAGCTTTACAGGGGGCCGTTCGCCCGAAGCTTTCTTT. Translating it yields CASSFTGGRSPEAFF.

The chain couples TRBV18 to TRBJ2-5; no reliable D call. Looked up from germline, CDR1 is KGHSH and CDR2 is LQKENI. V lost 2 bases and J lost 3, with 10 bases in between. This CDR3 comprises 14 residues. The CDR3 sequence: CASSPVGSKETQYF. The CDR3 nucleotides read TGTGCCAGCTCACCAGTGGGGTCTAAAGAGACCCAGTACTTC.

The chain uses TRBV10-1 and TRBJ2-3; D may be TRBD2 (5 bases). The CDR3 runs 13 residues. V lost 2 bases to trimming and J lost 3 bases, with 6 bases between them. CDR1 is WNHNN, CDR2 SYGVQD, per germline (reference sequence). The CDR3 DNA is TGCGCCAGCAGTGAGGAGGGTACAGATACGCAGTATTTT. Its translation: CASSEEGTDTQYF.

This clonotype has only a few counts. V usage is TRBV24-1 and J usage is TRBJ2-3, with D uncertain. This CDR3 spans 13 amino acids. CDR1 is KGHDR, CDR2 SFDVKD, per germline. The ends were cut back, 4 bases at V and 5 bases at J, with 9 bases in the middle. The CDR3 is CATSELQRDTQYF. The CDR3 coding sequence is TGTGCCACCAGTGAATTACAACGAGATACGCAGTATTTT.

V usage is TRBV6-1 and J usage is TRBJ2-2; D might be TRBD2 (5 bases). CDR3 size: 14 residues. V was clipped by 6 bases and J by 0 bases, with 8 bases between them. Looked up from germline, CDR1 is MNHNS and CDR2 is SASEGT. Here the CDR3 DNA reads TGTGCCAGCAGGTGGACTTCGAACACCGGGGAGCTGTTTTTT. This sequence encodes CASRWTSNTGELFF.

V and J are TRBV4-2 and TRBJ1-2; D not certain. CDR1 and CDR2 from the germline V gene are LGHNA and YNFKEQ. The length of the CDR3 is 15 residues. V was clipped by 0 bases and J by 3 bases, with 11 bases between them. CDR3 nucleotides: TGTGCCAGCAGCCAAGAAGGTCACAGCGACTATGGCTACACCTTC. Protein: CASSQEGHSDYGYTF.

The CDR3 DNA reads TGCAGTGCTAATCCCCGCGGGAGCTTCGCCAATGAGCAGTTCTTC. Translating gives CSANPRGSFANEQFF. V and J are TRBV20-1 and TRBJ2-1, with 7 positions matching TRBD2. The germline gives CDR1 DFQATT, CDR2 SNEGSKA (reference sequence). The CDR3 runs to 15 residues. J was trimmed by 6 bases and V by 4 bases; bases with no gene match: 12.

This clonotype has a handful of counts. The chain is built from TRBV7-2 and TRBJ2-5; D is possibly TRBD2 (6 bases). The germline V and J ends were trimmed by 4 bases and 4 bases, with 13 bases remaining between them. This CDR3 region has 14 residues. Germline V gene sequence: CDR1 SGHTA, CDR2 FQGNSA. The CDR3 bases are TGTGCCAGCAGCTCCCAAGCCGGGGGAGAGACCCAGTACTTC. Residues: CASSSQAGGETQYF.

The chain recombines TRBV2 with TRBJ2-2; 9 bases line up with TRBD1. This CDR3 spans 15 amino acids. CDR1 SNHLY and CDR2 FYNNEI come from the germline V gene. With 6 bases clipped from V and 6 bases from J, the junction kept 8 bases outside the gene matches. DNA for the CDR3: TGTGCCAGCAGCCCGACAGGGGGAAGGGCCGGGGAGCTGTTTTTT. It encodes CASSPTGGRAGELFF. Using reference TRBV2 and TRBJ2-2 for the parts outside the CDR3, the full variable domain is EPEVTQTPSHQVTQMGQEVILRCVPISNHLYFYWYRQILGQKVEFLVSFYNNEISEKSEIFDDQFSVERPDGSNFTLKIRSTKLEDSAMYFCASSPTGGRAGELFFGEGSRLTVL.

The chain joins TRBV24-1 to TRBJ2-3, with 7 bases aligning to TRBD1. Germline values: CDR1 KGHDR, CDR2 SFDVKD. V dropped 3 bases and J dropped 1; count of bases not matched to a gene: 3. This CDR3 has 15 residues. The CDR3 bases are TGTGCCACCAGTGATCACAGGGGCGGCACAGATACGCAGTATTTT. Translating it yields CATSDHRGGTDTQYF.

CDR3 bases: TGCAGTGCTAGGGTTGGGACAGGGGAATACAATGAGCAGTTCTTC. Amino acid sequence: CSARVGTGEYNEQFF. The J gene is TRBJ2-1, the V gene TRBV20-1, with 10 bases that match TRBD1. Germline V gives CDR1 DFQATT, CDR2 SNEGSKA (reference sequence). V shed 3 bases and J 4 bases; nucleotides not matched to a gene: 6. This CDR3 is built from 15 residues.

This clonotype was observed a handful of times. This CDR3 is CSAKRTGGLYEQYF. The DNA of the CDR3 is TGCAGTGCAAAGCGGACAGGGGGCCTCTACGAGCAGTACTTC. The chain joins TRBV20-1 to TRBJ2-7; 11 positions match TRBD1. Germline V lookup: CDR1 DFQATT, CDR2 SNEGSKA (reference sequence). V dropped 6 bases and J dropped 3; count of bases not matched to a gene: 7. The CDR3 extends over 14 amino acids.

The rearrangement uses TRBV7-2 and TRBJ2-1; 8 bases match TRBD1. J was trimmed by 2 bases and V by 5 bases; bases with no gene match: 5. Germline V gives CDR1 SGHTA, CDR2 FQGNSA. The CDR3 has 15 amino acids. The CDR3 sequence: CASSLGQGAYNEQFF. CDR3 sequence (DNA): TGTGCCAGCAGCCTAGGACAGGGCGCCTACAATGAGCAGTTCTTC.

This clonotype was detected only a few times. The genes are TRBV12-2 and TRBJ2-7; the D call TRBD1 from the table was never checked on the DNA. TRBV12-2 constitutes a pseudogene. The CDR3 has 15 amino acids. The CDR3 is CASRLGAPGGYEQYF. The CDR3 DNA sequence: TGTGCAAGTCGCTTGGGAGCCCCCGGTGGTTACGAGCAGTACTTC.

V gene TRBV6-1 combines with J gene TRBJ2-7; D is undetermined. The length of the CDR3 is 9 residues. Germline loops: CDR1 MNHNS, CDR2 SASEGT. The V end was cut by 11 bases, the J end by 2 bases, with 4 bases between. The CDR3 region has the DNA TGTGCCCAGGCCTACGAGCAGTACTTC. It yields the protein CAQAYEQYF.

This clonotype was seen more than once but under ten times. This rearrangement joins TRBV20-1 to TRBJ1-3; D remains unclear. Germline CDR1 DFQATT, CDR2 SNEGSKA (reference sequence). CDR3 length equals 15 residues. The V end lost 3 bases, the J end lost 0 bases, and 12 bases lay between the germline ends. The CDR3: CSARGDLSSGNTIYF. CDR3 DNA sequence: TGCAGTGCTAGGGGCGACCTCAGCTCTGGAAACACCATATATTTT.

This clonotype has just a few counts. The rearrangement links TRBV28 to TRBJ2-5; D is possibly TRBD1 (5 bases). Deletions cut 3 bases from V and 5 bases from J, with 16 bases between. This CDR3 contains 15 residues. Germline-derived CDR1 and CDR2 are MDHEN and SYDVKM. CDR3: CASSLGQGVVETQYF. The DNA for the CDR3 is TGTGCCAGCAGTTTGGGTCAGGGTGTTGTGGAGACCCAGTACTTC.

This clonotype was counted a few times. The chain uses TRBV19 and TRBJ1-5; D possibly corresponds to TRBD1 (5 bases). The V and J ends lost 5 bases and 6 bases respectively, with 14 bases between them. CDR1 is LNHDA and CDR2 is SQIVND in the germline V gene (reference sequence). CDR3 length: 14 amino acids. This CDR3 is CASSDPWRGQPQHF. DNA of the CDR3: TGTGCCAGTAGTGACCCGTGGAGGGGTCAGCCCCAGCATTTT.